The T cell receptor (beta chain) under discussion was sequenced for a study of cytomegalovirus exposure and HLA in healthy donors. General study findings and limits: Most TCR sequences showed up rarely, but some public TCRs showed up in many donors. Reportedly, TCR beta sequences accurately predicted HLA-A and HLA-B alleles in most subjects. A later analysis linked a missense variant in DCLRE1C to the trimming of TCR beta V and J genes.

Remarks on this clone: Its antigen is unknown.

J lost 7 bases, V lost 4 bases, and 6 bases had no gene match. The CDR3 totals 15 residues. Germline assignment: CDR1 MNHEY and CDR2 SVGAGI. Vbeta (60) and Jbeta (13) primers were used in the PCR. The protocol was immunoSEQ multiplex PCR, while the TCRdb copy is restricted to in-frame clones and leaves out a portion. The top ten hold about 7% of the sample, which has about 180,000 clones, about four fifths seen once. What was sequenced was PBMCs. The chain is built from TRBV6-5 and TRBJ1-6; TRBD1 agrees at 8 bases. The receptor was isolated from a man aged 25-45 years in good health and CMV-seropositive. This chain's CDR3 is CASSSPDRVNSPLHF. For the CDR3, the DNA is TGTGCCAGCAGTTCCCCGGACAGGGTAAATTCACCCCTCCACTTT.